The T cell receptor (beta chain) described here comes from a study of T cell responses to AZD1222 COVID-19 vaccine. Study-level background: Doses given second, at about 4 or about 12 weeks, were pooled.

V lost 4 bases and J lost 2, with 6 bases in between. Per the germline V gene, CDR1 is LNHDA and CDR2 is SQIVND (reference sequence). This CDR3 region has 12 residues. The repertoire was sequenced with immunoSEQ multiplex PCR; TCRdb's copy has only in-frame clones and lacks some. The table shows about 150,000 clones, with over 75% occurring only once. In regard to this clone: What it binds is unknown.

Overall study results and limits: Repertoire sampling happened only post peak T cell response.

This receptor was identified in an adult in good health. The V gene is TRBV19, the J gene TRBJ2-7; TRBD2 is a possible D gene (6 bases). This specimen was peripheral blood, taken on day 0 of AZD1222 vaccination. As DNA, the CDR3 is TGTGCCAGTAGTAGGGGGGCCTACGAGCAGTACTTC. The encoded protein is CASSRGAYEQYF.